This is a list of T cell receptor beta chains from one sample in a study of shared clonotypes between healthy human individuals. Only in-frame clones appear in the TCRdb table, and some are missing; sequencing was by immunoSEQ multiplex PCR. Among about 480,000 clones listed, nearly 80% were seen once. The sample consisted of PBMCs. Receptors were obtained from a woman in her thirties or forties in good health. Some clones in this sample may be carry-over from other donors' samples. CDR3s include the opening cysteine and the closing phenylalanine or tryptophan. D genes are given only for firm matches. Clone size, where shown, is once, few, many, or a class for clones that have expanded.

TGTGCCAGCAGCTTAACAAGGACAGGGAACACCGGGGAGCTGTTTTTT CASSLTRTGNTGELFF TRBV7-8 - TRBD1 TRBJ2-2
TGTGCCAAAGAGGACAGGGCCTATGGCTACACCTTC CAKEDRAYGYTF TRBV30 - TRBD1 TRBJ1-2
TGTGCCAGCAGCCCTCGGACTAGCGGGTCTTATGAGCAGTTCTTC CASSPRTSGSYEQFF TRBV9 many TRBD2 TRBJ2-1
TGTGCCACCAGCAGAGCCTCCGGGACAGCAGGATCCAACTATGGCTACACCTTC CATSRASGTAGSNYGYTF TRBV15 - TRBD1 TRBJ1-2
TGTGCCAGCAGCCGTACTAGCGGGGGGGAAGAGACCCAGTACTTC CASSRTSGGEETQYF TRBV5-4 few TRBD2 TRBJ2-5
TGTGCCAGCAGCGCTTTACCGGGACAGTCCGCCGGGGAGCTGTTTTTT CASSALPGQSAGELFF TRBV27 few TRBD1 TRBJ2-2
TGCGCCAGCAGCTTGGAAGGGGGCGCCCCCGCTGAAGCTTTCTTT CASSLEGGAPAEAFF TRBV5-1 - TRBD1 TRBJ1-1
TGTGCCAGCAGACCCCTCCTCACGTCGACCTATAATTCACCCCTCCACTTT CASRPLLTSTYNSPLHF TRBV28 once - TRBJ1-6
TGCGCCAGCAGCTTACTAGCGGGAGGAGAGGTTGAGCAGTTCTTC CASSLLAGGEVEQFF TRBV5-1 - TRBD2 TRBJ2-1
TGTGCCAGCCAGCAGAACACTGAAGCTTTCTTT CASQQNTEAFF TRBV28 few - TRBJ1-1
TGTGCCAGCAGCTTAAGAAGGGAGACTGAAGCTTTCTTT CASSLRRETEAFF TRBV11-3 - - TRBJ1-1
TGTGCCATCAGTGGCGGTCGAGCAGGGGTGGCCACTGAAGCTTTCTTT CAISGGRAGVATEAFF TRBV10-3 - - TRBJ1-1
TGTGCCAGCAGCCAAGATATCGGGACGGAAAATGAAAAACTGTTTTTT CASSQDIGTENEKLFF TRBV4-2 many - TRBJ1-4
TGTGCCTGGAGTGTTACGAACACCGGGGAGCTGTTTTTT CAWSVTNTGELFF TRBV30 - - TRBJ2-2
TGCGCCAGCAGCCTTGGGGGCACCGGGGAGCTGTTTTTT CASSLGGTGELFF TRBV5-1 - - TRBJ2-2
TGTGCCACCAGCAGAGTTAGGGAACAAGAGACCCAGTACTTC CATSRVREQETQYF TRBV15 - - TRBJ2-5
TGTGCCAGCAGCTTAGGGAGAGGATCAGATACGCAGTATTTT CASSLGRGSDTQYF TRBV11-3 - - TRBJ2-3
TGTGCCAGCAGCCTCCGCGGGACAGCCGTCCACGAGCAGTACTTC CASSLRGTAVHEQYF TRBV5-5 - - TRBJ2-7
TGTGCCAGCAGACCCTCTAGCGGGGGAGACAATGAGCAGTTCTTC CASRPSSGGDNEQFF TRBV2 - TRBD2 TRBJ2-1
TGTGCCAGCAGTTACTCGGGGGGTAGGGGCTACACCTTC CASSYSGGRGYTF TRBV6-5 - - TRBJ1-2
TGTGCCAGCAGCGTAGGGGACGGGATGGGCCAAGAGACCCAGTACTTC CASSVGDGMGQETQYF TRBV9 - - TRBJ2-5
TGTGCCAGCAGCCCCGGACAGTCCCAAGAGACCCAGTACTTC CASSPGQSQETQYF TRBV7-9 few - TRBJ2-5
TGCGCCAGCAGCCAAGATCGGGGGCAGCACAATGAGCAGTTCTTC CASSQDRGQHNEQFF TRBV4-1 once - TRBJ2-1
TGTGCCTGGAGTACTGGGCCCCAGCCCCAGCATTTT CAWSTGPQPQHF TRBV30 - - TRBJ1-5
TGCGCCAGCAGCTTGGCCTTCGGGACCGATGTAGCCCCCCCTAGGGGCTACACCTTC CASSLAFGTDVAPPRGYTF TRBV5-1 - - TRBJ1-2
TGTGCCAGCGCGGCAGGGGCGACTGAGACCCAGTACTTC CASAAGATETQYF TRBV7-3 - - TRBJ2-5
TGTGCCAGCAGCTTACTAGCGGGAGCGGGGGATACGCAGTATTTT CASSLLAGAGDTQYF TRBV7-2 - TRBD2 TRBJ2-3
TGCGCCAGCAGCTTGGGTGGGGGACAGAACTCTAACTATGGCTACACCTTC CASSLGGGQNSNYGYTF TRBV5-1 - TRBD1 TRBJ1-2
TGCAGCGTTGAATTGGAAGTGGACGAGCAGTACTTC CSVELEVDEQYF TRBV29-1 - - TRBJ2-7
TGTGCCAGCAGCCAGCCTAGCGGGGGGTACGAGCAGTACTTC CASSQPSGGYEQYF TRBV7-6 - TRBD2 TRBJ2-7
TGTGCCAGCAGCTTGGTGGGACAGGGGGCTCAAGGCTACACCTTC CASSLVGQGAQGYTF TRBV5-6 - TRBD1 TRBJ1-2
TGCGCCAGCAGTCCTTCCGGTCCCGGGGAGCTGTTTTTT CASSPSGPGELFF TRBV10-2 - - TRBJ2-2
TGCACCAGCAGCCACCCACAGGGGGCGGGTAACTATGGCTACACCTTC CTSSHPQGAGNYGYTF TRBV1 - - TRBJ1-2
TGTGCCAGCAGTCTCCCAGACAGGTTCACCACGGCAACTAATGAAAAACTGTTTTTT CASSLPDRFTTATNEKLFF TRBV28 - - TRBJ1-4
TGTGCCAGCAGTTACACAGGGTACGAGCAGTACTTC CASSYTGYEQYF TRBV6-5 - - TRBJ2-7
TGCGCCAGCAGCTTGATGAGCGGGAGGGTTACCGGGGAGCTGTTTTTT CASSLMSGRVTGELFF TRBV5-1 - TRBD2 TRBJ2-2